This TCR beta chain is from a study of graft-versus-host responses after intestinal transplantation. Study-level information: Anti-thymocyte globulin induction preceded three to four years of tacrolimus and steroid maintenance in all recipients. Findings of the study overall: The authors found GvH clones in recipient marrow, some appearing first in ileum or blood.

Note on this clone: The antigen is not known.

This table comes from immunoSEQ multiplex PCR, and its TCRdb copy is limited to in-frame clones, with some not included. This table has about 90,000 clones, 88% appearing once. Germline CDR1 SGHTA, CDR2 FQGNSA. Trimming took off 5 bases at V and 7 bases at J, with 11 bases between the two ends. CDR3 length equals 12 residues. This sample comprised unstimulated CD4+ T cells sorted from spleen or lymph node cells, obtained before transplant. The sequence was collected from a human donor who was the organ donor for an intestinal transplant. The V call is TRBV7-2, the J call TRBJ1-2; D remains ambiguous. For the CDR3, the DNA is TGTGCCAGCAGCCCAGGTGGAGGTGGCTACACCTTC. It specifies CASSPGGGGYTF.